This T cell receptor beta chain was found in a study of technical replicates of blood from a handful of donors. Clones were read by immunoSEQ multiplex PCR, and TCRdb kept only the in-frame ones, dropping some. The sample contains about 76,000 clones, roughly 91% of which appear only once. The germline V gene encodes CDR1 KGHSH and CDR2 LQKENI. This CDR3 contains 14 residues. Trimming at V came to 5 bases and at J to 7 bases, leaving 6 bases not matched to a gene. The source is a human donor in good health. The chain has TRBV18 and TRBJ2-2; TRBD2 matches 8 bases. The sample taken for sequencing was T cells isolated from PBMCs. The CDR3 sequence: CASSLAGLDGELFF. The CDR3 coding sequence is TGTGCCAGCTCATTAGCGGGATTGGACGGGGAGCTGTTTTTT.